A selection of T cell receptor beta chains follows, all from one sample in a study of blood T cell repertoires in COVID-19. Assay used: immunoSEQ multiplex PCR; TCRdb lists only in-frame clones, some missing. The sample lists around 70,000 clones, roughly 87% occurring once. Sequenced sample: peripheral blood. All receptors derive from an elderly man with acute or convalescent COVID-19. Each CDR3 is given with its conserved first and last residue. D genes are given only for firm matches. Not all rows give a size; the values are once, few, many and, for expanded clones, a class.

j_gene: TRBJ2-7; len: 15; abundance: .; d_gene: TRBD2; v_gene: TRBV6-5; CDR3aa: CASMSLAGGSNEQYF; CDR3nt: TGTGCCAGCATGAGTCTAGCGGGAGGATCCAACGAGCAGTACTTC
j_gene: TRBJ2-1; len: 18; abundance: .; d_gene: .; v_gene: TRBV4-1; CDR3aa: CASSQEGIGGVSYNEQFF; CDR3nt: TGCGCCAGCAGCCAAGAGGGAATTGGAGGGGTCTCCTACAATGAGCAGTTCTTC
j_gene: TRBJ2-1; len: 18; abundance: .; d_gene: TRBD2; v_gene: TRBV18; CDR3aa: CASSPGARGRSLGNEQFF; CDR3nt: TGTGCCAGCTCACCAGGGGCGCGCGGGAGGTCACTGGGGAATGAGCAGTTCTTC
j_gene: TRBJ1-2; len: 15; abundance: .; d_gene: .; v_gene: TRBV6-5; CDR3aa: CASSYGGTPAEGYTF; CDR3nt: TGTGCCAGCAGTTACGGAGGGACCCCGGCGGAGGGCTACACCTTC
j_gene: TRBJ2-2; len: 16; abundance: .; d_gene: .; v_gene: TRBV19; CDR3aa: CASSATGTFYTGELFF; CDR3nt: TGTGCCAGTAGTGCCACCGGGACTTTCTACACCGGGGAGCTGTTTTTT
j_gene: TRBJ1-5; len: 16; abundance: .; d_gene: TRBD1; v_gene: TRBV2; CDR3aa: CASSEEGTGSGQPQHF; CDR3nt: TGTGCCAGCAGTGAAGAAGGGACAGGGTCAGGTCAGCCCCAGCATTTT
j_gene: TRBJ2-7; len: 15; abundance: .; d_gene: TRBD2; v_gene: TRBV19; CDR3aa: CASSTRRLAEYEQYF; CDR3nt: TGTGCCAGTAGTACTCGACGACTAGCGGAGTACGAGCAGTACTTC
j_gene: TRBJ2-5; len: 13; abundance: .; d_gene: .; v_gene: TRBV7-3; CDR3aa: CASSLTGPETQYF; CDR3nt: TGTGCCAGCAGCTTAACGGGGCCGGAGACCCAGTACTTC
j_gene: TRBJ1-1; len: 12; abundance: .; d_gene: .; v_gene: TRBV19; CDR3aa: CASRRGNTEAFF; CDR3nt: TGTGCCAGCAGACGGGGGAACACTGAAGCTTTCTTT
j_gene: TRBJ1-5; len: 15; abundance: .; d_gene: TRBD1; v_gene: TRBV18; CDR3aa: CASSPDRSYTQPQHF; CDR3nt: TGTGCCAGCTCCCCGGACAGGAGTTATACGCAGCCCCAGCATTTT
j_gene: TRBJ2-7; len: 13; abundance: .; d_gene: .; v_gene: TRBV12-3/TRBV12-4; CDR3aa: CASSLRAYREQYF; CDR3nt: TGTGCCAGCAGTTTGAGGGCCTACCGCGAGCAGTACTTC
j_gene: TRBJ2-3; len: 18; abundance: .; d_gene: TRBD2; v_gene: TRBV5-1; CDR3aa: CASSPGATGTSGRDTQYF; CDR3nt: TGCGCCAGCAGCCCGGGGGCAACCGGGACTAGCGGGAGAGATACGCAGTATTTT
j_gene: TRBJ1-5; len: 15; abundance: .; d_gene: .; v_gene: TRBV9; CDR3aa: CASSVGGVLGQPQHF; CDR3nt: TGTGCCAGCAGCGTAGGGGGGGTTCTAGGTCAGCCCCAGCATTTT
j_gene: TRBJ1-2; len: 13; abundance: once; d_gene: .; v_gene: TRBV10-3; CDR3aa: CATTIGVGNGYTF; CDR3nt: TGTGCCACGACCATCGGGGTTGGGAATGGCTACACCTTC
j_gene: TRBJ2-7; len: 15; abundance: .; d_gene: .; v_gene: TRBV3-1/TRBV3-2; CDR3aa: CASSPRRGGTYEQYF; CDR3nt: TGTGCCAGCAGTCCTAGGAGGGGCGGGACCTACGAGCAGTACTTC
j_gene: TRBJ1-5; len: 15; abundance: .; d_gene: TRBD1; v_gene: TRBV6-5; CDR3aa: CASSTAGGSNQPQHF; CDR3nt: TGTGCCAGCAGTACCGCAGGGGGCAGCAATCAGCCCCAGCATTTT
j_gene: TRBJ2-3; len: 16; abundance: .; d_gene: TRBD1; v_gene: TRBV24-1; CDR3aa: CATSDTGTGVADTQYF; CDR3nt: TGTGCCACCAGTGATACCGGGACAGGGGTAGCAGATACGCAGTATTTT
j_gene: TRBJ2-2; len: 14; abundance: .; d_gene: TRBD2; v_gene: TRBV7-3; CDR3aa: CASSPGLVGGELFF; CDR3nt: TGTGCCAGCAGCCCGGGACTAGTTGGGGGGGAGCTGTTTTTT
j_gene: TRBJ1-2; len: 13; abundance: .; d_gene: TRBD1; v_gene: TRBV7-9; CDR3aa: CASSGDRDHGYTF; CDR3nt: TGTGCCAGCAGCGGGGACAGGGATCATGGCTACACCTTC
j_gene: TRBJ2-5; len: 14; abundance: .; d_gene: TRBD1; v_gene: TRBV5-5; CDR3aa: CASSLDRGLETQYF; CDR3nt: TGTGCCAGCAGCTTGGACAGGGGGCTAGAGACCCAGTACTTC
j_gene: TRBJ1-5; len: 14; abundance: once; d_gene: .; v_gene: TRBV2; CDR3aa: CASSPTGRVQPQHF; CDR3nt: TGTGCCAGCAGTCCCACAGGGCGGGTTCAGCCCCAGCATTTT
j_gene: TRBJ1-4; len: 16; abundance: .; d_gene: TRBD1; v_gene: TRBV19; CDR3aa: CASSTWTGGSNEKLFF; CDR3nt: TGTGCCAGTAGTACTTGGACAGGAGGGTCTAATGAAAAACTGTTTTTT
j_gene: TRBJ1-3; len: 11; abundance: .; d_gene: .; v_gene: TRBV5-6; CDR3aa: CASSLAWDIDF; CDR3nt: TGTGCCAGCAGCTTGGCTTGGGACATAGATTTT
j_gene: TRBJ1-1; len: 14; abundance: .; d_gene: .; v_gene: TRBV7-9; CDR3aa: CASSPGDTNTEAFF; CDR3nt: TGTGCCAGCAGCCCCGGGGACACAAACACTGAAGCTTTCTTT
j_gene: TRBJ1-2; len: 13; abundance: .; d_gene: .; v_gene: TRBV2; CDR3aa: CASSETGPWGYTF; CDR3nt: TGTGCCAGCAGTGAAACAGGGCCTTGGGGCTACACCTTC
j_gene: TRBJ2-2; len: 16; abundance: .; d_gene: TRBD1; v_gene: TRBV27; CDR3aa: CASSKGQGGNTGELFF; CDR3nt: TGTGCCAGCAGCAAGGGACAGGGTGGGAACACCGGGGAGCTGTTTTTT
j_gene: TRBJ1-5; len: 14; abundance: .; d_gene: .; v_gene: TRBV2; CDR3aa: CASSTQGSNQPQHF; CDR3nt: TGTGCCAGCAGTACTCAGGGTAGCAATCAGCCCCAGCATTTT
j_gene: TRBJ1-2; len: 12; abundance: .; d_gene: .; v_gene: TRBV3-1/TRBV3-2; CDR3aa: CASSQTVYGYTF; CDR3nt: TGTGCCAGCAGCCAAACAGTCTATGGCTACACCTTC
j_gene: TRBJ2-3; len: 15; abundance: .; d_gene: TRBD2; v_gene: TRBV5-4; CDR3aa: CASSSGLAGEDTQYF; CDR3nt: TGTGCCAGCAGCTCCGGACTAGCGGGTGAAGATACGCAGTATTTT
j_gene: TRBJ1-6; len: 17; abundance: .; d_gene: TRBD1; v_gene: TRBV27; CDR3aa: CASSPDGTGAYNSPLHF; CDR3nt: TGTGCCAGCAGTCCCGACGGGACAGGAGCCTATAATTCACCCCTCCACTTT
j_gene: TRBJ2-1; len: 15; abundance: .; d_gene: TRBD2; v_gene: TRBV5-1; CDR3aa: CASSLRASGSAEQFF; CDR3nt: TGCGCCAGCAGCTTGCGGGCTAGCGGGAGTGCGGAGCAGTTCTTC
j_gene: TRBJ1-1; len: 13; abundance: .; d_gene: .; v_gene: TRBV10-2; CDR3aa: CASSEQGNTEAFF; CDR3nt: TGCGCCAGCAGTGAACAGGGGAACACTGAAGCTTTCTTT
j_gene: TRBJ2-3; len: 13; abundance: .; d_gene: .; v_gene: TRBV18; CDR3aa: CASSPTNKDTQYF; CDR3nt: TGTGCCAGCTCACCAACCAACAAAGATACGCAGTATTTT
j_gene: TRBJ1-5; len: 14; abundance: .; d_gene: TRBD1; v_gene: TRBV6-5; CDR3aa: CASRQGLGNQPQHF; CDR3nt: TGTGCCAGCAGACAGGGGTTAGGCAATCAGCCCCAGCATTTT
j_gene: TRBJ2-4; len: 17; abundance: .; d_gene: .; v_gene: TRBV9; CDR3aa: CASSVGPPQQAKNIQYF; CDR3nt: TGTGCCAGCAGCGTAGGGCCGCCTCAACAAGCCAAAAACATTCAGTACTTC
j_gene: TRBJ2-5; len: 12; abundance: .; d_gene: .; v_gene: TRBV2; CDR3aa: CASSSEGETQYF; CDR3nt: TGTGCCAGCAGTTCGGAGGGAGAGACCCAGTACTTC
j_gene: TRBJ2-2; len: 12; abundance: .; d_gene: .; v_gene: TRBV18; CDR3aa: CASSPQGRELFF; CDR3nt: TGTGCCAGCTCACCACAGGGGCGGGAGCTGTTTTTT
j_gene: TRBJ1-1; len: 15; abundance: once; d_gene: TRBD1; v_gene: TRBV2; CDR3aa: CASSRQGDTNTEAFF; CDR3nt: TGTGCCAGCTCCCGACAGGGGGATACGAACACTGAAGCTTTCTTT
j_gene: TRBJ2-7; len: 14; abundance: .; d_gene: .; v_gene: TRBV29-1; CDR3aa: CSVEVGPAGDEQYF; CDR3nt: TGCAGCGTTGAAGTGGGGCCAGCAGGCGACGAGCAGTACTTC
j_gene: TRBJ2-1; len: 16; abundance: .; d_gene: .; v_gene: TRBV2; CDR3aa: CASSAQAASSYNEQFF; CDR3nt: TGTGCCAGCAGCGCTCAAGCGGCGAGCTCCTACAATGAGCAGTTCTTC
j_gene: TRBJ2-1; len: 13; abundance: .; d_gene: .; v_gene: TRBV5-1; CDR3aa: CASSFGAAGEQFF; CDR3nt: TGCGCCAGCAGCTTCGGAGCGGCGGGTGAGCAGTTCTTC
j_gene: TRBJ2-5; len: 16; abundance: .; d_gene: TRBD1; v_gene: TRBV5-6; CDR3aa: CASSLFTGQGAETQYF; CDR3nt: TGTGCCAGCAGCTTGTTCACGGGACAGGGGGCCGAGACCCAGTACTTC
j_gene: TRBJ2-1; len: 14; abundance: .; d_gene: TRBD2; v_gene: TRBV7-2; CDR3aa: CASSLAGGYGEQFF; CDR3nt: TGTGCCAGCAGCTTAGCGGGAGGGTACGGTGAGCAGTTCTTC